This note documents a single T cell receptor (beta chain) sequence. These data are taken from a study of blood T cell repertoires in COVID-19. Overall study: From T cells, B-cell-depleted T cells, or PBMCs came the material, which was cDNA or gDNA.

In the authors' methods: Amplification with reference gene primers provided the estimates of nucleated cell counts. Generated by immunoSEQ multiplex PCR, the TCRdb table keeps only in-frame clones and is missing some. V and J calls and clone size are as listed in that table; D and trimming were resolved from the DNA. This sample has about 260,000 clones, with approximately 85% found just once. Clinical history reported by participants formed the basis on which cohorts were assigned. This CDR3 comprises 15 residues. Germline lookup yields CDR1 MNHEY and CDR2 SVGAGI. The V and J ends lost 6 bases and 7 bases respectively, with 22 bases between them.

The sequencing input was PBMCs or T cells enriched from blood (not recorded which). The sequence came from a woman in her forties or fifties who had recovered from COVID-19. The chain is built from TRBV6-5 and TRBJ2-7; possibly TRBD2 for D (6 bases). CDR3 DNA: TGTGCCAGCAGCTCTCGGGGCGGGCGGGGTAAGGAGCAGTACTTC. Protein sequence: CASSSRGGRGKEQYF.